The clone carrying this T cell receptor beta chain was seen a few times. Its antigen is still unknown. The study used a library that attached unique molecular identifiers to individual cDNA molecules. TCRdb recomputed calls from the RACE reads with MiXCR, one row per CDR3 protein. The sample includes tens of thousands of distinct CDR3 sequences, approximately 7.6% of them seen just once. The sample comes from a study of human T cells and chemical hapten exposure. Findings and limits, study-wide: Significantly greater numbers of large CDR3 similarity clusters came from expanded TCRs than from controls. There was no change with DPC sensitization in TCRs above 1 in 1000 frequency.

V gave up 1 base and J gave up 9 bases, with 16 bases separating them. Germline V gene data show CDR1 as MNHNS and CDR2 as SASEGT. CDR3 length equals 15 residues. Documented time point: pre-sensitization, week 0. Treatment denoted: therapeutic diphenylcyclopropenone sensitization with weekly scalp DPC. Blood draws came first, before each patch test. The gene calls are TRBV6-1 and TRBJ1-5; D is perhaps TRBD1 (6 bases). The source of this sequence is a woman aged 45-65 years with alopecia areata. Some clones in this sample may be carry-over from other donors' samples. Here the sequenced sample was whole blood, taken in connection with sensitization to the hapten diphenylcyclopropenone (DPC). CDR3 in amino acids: CASSEVPGARGPQHF. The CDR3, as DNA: TGTGCCAGCAGTGAAGTTCCGGGGGCGCGGGGGCCCCAGCATTTT.